The rows below give T cell receptor beta chains drawn from one sample of a study of human T cells and chemical hapten exposure. A single record per CDR3 protein comes from TCRdb applying MiXCR to the RACE reads. The sample lists around 330,000 distinct CDR3 sequences, 5.5% occurring once. Sequencing was performed on whole blood, taken in connection with sensitization to the hapten diphenylcyclopropenone (DPC). These receptors all stem from a woman aged 18-29 years with alopecia areata. Some clones in this sample may be carry-over from other donors' samples. CDR3s include the opening cysteine and the closing phenylalanine or tryptophan. A D gene is named only where the DNA matches it firmly. Clone size is shown for a subset of rows, as once, few, many or a class of expanded clone.

many	TRBV7-9	TRBJ1-2	TRBD1	CASSLDRGGYGYTF	TGTGCCAGCAGCCTGGACAGGGGGGGCTATGGCTACACCTTC
few	TRBV2	TRBJ2-7	.	CASSGKADSYEQYF	TGTGCCAGCAGCGGTAAAGCCGACTCCTACGAGCAGTACTTC
many	TRBV6-2/TRBV6-3	TRBJ1-2	.	CASSFATGSGYTF	TGTGCCAGCAGTTTCGCCACCGGTAGTGGCTACACCTTC
many	TRBV10-3	TRBJ2-3	TRBD2	CAISQSSGAITDTQYF	TGTGCCATCAGTCAATCTAGCGGGGCGATCACAGATACGCAGTATTTT
few	TRBV20-1	TRBJ1-2	.	CSALEHGYTF	TGCAGTGCACTAGAGCATGGCTACACCTTC
.	TRBV24-1	TRBJ1-4	.	CATSDRGVNEKLFF	TGTGCCACCAGTGACAGGGGAGTAAATGAAAAACTGTTTTTT
many	TRBV28	TRBJ2-1	.	CASSLLAVDRKEYNEQFF	TGTGCCAGCAGTTTATTAGCCGTCGACAGAAAAGAATACAATGAGCAGTTCTTC
many	TRBV5-6	TRBJ2-3	.	CASSFFGESDTQYF	TGTGCCAGCAGCTTCTTTGGGGAATCAGATACGCAGTATTTT
few	TRBV27	TRBJ2-2	TRBD2	CASSLFGDYSSGELFF	TGTGCCAGCAGTTTATTTGGGGACTACTCCTCCGGGGAGCTGTTTTTT
few	TRBV9	TRBJ2-3	.	CASSDGGWSTDTQYF	TGTGCCAGCAGCGATGGGGGATGGAGCACAGATACGCAGTATTTT
.	TRBV4-2	TRBJ1-5	.	CASSQDMGINQPQHF	TGTGCCAGCAGCCAAGATATGGGCATCAATCAGCCCCAGCATTTT
.	TRBV19	TRBJ1-5	.	CASRTSRASTTARNQPQHF	TGTGCCAGTAGAACCAGTAGGGCCTCGACCACCGCTCGCAATCAGCCCCAGCATTTT
few	TRBV7-2	TRBJ1-5	.	CASSLAGDYQPQHF	TGTGCCAGCAGCTTAGCAGGGGATTATCAGCCCCAGCATTTT
many	TRBV20-1	TRBJ2-7	TRBD2	CSAGREGGEQYF	TGCAGTGCTGGGCGGGAGGGAGGCGAGCAGTACTTC
many	TRBV7-9	TRBJ2-7	.	CASSSRRATSPYEQYF	TGTGCCAGCAGCTCGAGACGGGCCACAAGTCCCTACGAGCAGTACTTC